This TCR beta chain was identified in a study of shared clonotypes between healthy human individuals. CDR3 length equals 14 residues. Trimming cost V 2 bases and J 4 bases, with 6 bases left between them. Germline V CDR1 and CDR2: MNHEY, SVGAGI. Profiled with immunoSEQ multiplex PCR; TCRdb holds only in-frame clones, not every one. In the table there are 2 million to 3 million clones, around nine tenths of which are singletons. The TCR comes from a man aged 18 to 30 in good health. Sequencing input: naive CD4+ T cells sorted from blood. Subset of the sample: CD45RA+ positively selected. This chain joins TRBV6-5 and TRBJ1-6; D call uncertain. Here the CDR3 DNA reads TGTGCCAGCAGTTACGCGGCATATAATTCACCCCTCCACTTT. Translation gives CASSYAAYNSPLHF.